Listed below are T cell receptor beta chains from one sample, sequenced in a study of PD-L1 blockade in urothelial cancer. Libraries were prepared by immunoSEQ multiplex PCR; TCRdb keeps only in-frame clonotypes and omits some of them. The table lists 50,000 to 55,000 clones, roughly 75% of them singletons, with 3.5% to 4.5% in the top ten. The material was PBMCs, obtained around atezolizumab (anti-PD-L1) treatment. Every receptor here comes from a man aged 65 to 79 with urothelial cancer. The CDR3 runs from the conserved cysteine through the conserved F or W. D genes are given only for firm matches. A row's size may be missing; if present it is once, few, many or a size class.

abundance: NA; j_gene: TRBJ2-5; d_gene: TRBD2; v_gene: TRBV23-1; CDR3nt: TGCGCCAGCAGTCAATGGGGACTAGCGGGAACCCTGAAAGAGACCCAGTACTTC; CDR3aa: CASSQWGLAGTLKETQYF
abundance: NA; j_gene: TRBJ1-2; d_gene: TRBD1; v_gene: TRBV27; CDR3nt: TGTGCCAGCAGTCTCAGACAGGGCGCCTACGGCTATGGCTACACCTTC; CDR3aa: CASSLRQGAYGYGYTF
abundance: NA; j_gene: TRBJ2-2; d_gene: NA; v_gene: TRBV27; CDR3nt: TGTGGTTCCGGGACTGTCGGTGGGGAGCTGTTTTTT; CDR3aa: CGSGTVGGELFF
abundance: NA; j_gene: TRBJ2-3; d_gene: NA; v_gene: TRBV9; CDR3nt: TGTGCCAGCAGCCCGGAGGGCCTCTGGGCAGATACGCAGTATTTT; CDR3aa: CASSPEGLWADTQYF
abundance: few; j_gene: TRBJ1-4; d_gene: TRBD1; v_gene: TRBV6-1; CDR3nt: TGTGCCAGCGGGACAGGCAAACTGTTTTTT; CDR3aa: CASGTGKLFF
abundance: NA; j_gene: TRBJ2-7; d_gene: NA; v_gene: TRBV4-2; CDR3nt: TGTGCCAGCAGCCAAGATCGGGGCTACGAGCAGTACTTC; CDR3aa: CASSQDRGYEQYF
abundance: NA; j_gene: TRBJ1-1; d_gene: NA; v_gene: TRBV7-9; CDR3nt: TGTGCCAGCAGCTTAGCAGGGGCCTCGTGGGTGACTGAAGCTTTCTTT; CDR3aa: CASSLAGASWVTEAFF
abundance: NA; j_gene: TRBJ2-1; d_gene: TRBD1; v_gene: TRBV19; CDR3nt: TGTGCCAGTAGTCCAGACCTTACAGGGGGCCGGTTCTTC; CDR3aa: CASSPDLTGGRFF
abundance: few; j_gene: TRBJ2-1; d_gene: TRBD2; v_gene: TRBV25-1; CDR3nt: TGTGCCAGCAGTGTCTATACTAGCGGGGTAAGGGGGAGTGAGCAGTTCTTC; CDR3aa: CASSVYTSGVRGSEQFF
abundance: medium-sized; j_gene: TRBJ1-2; d_gene: TRBD1; v_gene: TRBV5-4; CDR3nt: TGTGCCAGCAGCGACGGGACAGGGGGGCCTCAATATGGCTACACCTTC; CDR3aa: CASSDGTGGPQYGYTF
abundance: NA; j_gene: TRBJ1-1; d_gene: NA; v_gene: TRBV12-5; CDR3nt: TGTGCTAGTGGTTTGGACAGAGAAGCTTTCTTT; CDR3aa: CASGLDREAFF
abundance: NA; j_gene: TRBJ1-1; d_gene: NA; v_gene: TRBV5-5; CDR3nt: TGTGCCAGCAGCTTGCAGGCAGGGCTCACTGAAGCTTTCTTT; CDR3aa: CASSLQAGLTEAFF
abundance: once; j_gene: TRBJ1-1; d_gene: NA; v_gene: TRBV7-8; CDR3nt: TGTGCCAGCAGCTTATTATACGGGAACACTGAAGCTTTCTTT; CDR3aa: CASSLLYGNTEAFF
abundance: NA; j_gene: TRBJ2-7; d_gene: NA; v_gene: TRBV19; CDR3nt: TGTGCCAGTAGTATCCTAGTTTCCCACGAGCAGTACTTC; CDR3aa: CASSILVSHEQYF
abundance: NA; j_gene: TRBJ2-2; d_gene: NA; v_gene: TRBV2; CDR3nt: TGTGCCAGCAGTGGGCAGGGGGAGGCCGGGGAGCTGTTTTTT; CDR3aa: CASSGQGEAGELFF
abundance: NA; j_gene: TRBJ2-1; d_gene: TRBD2; v_gene: TRBV7-2; CDR3nt: TGTGCCAGCAGCATCCCTTGGGCGGGGGGGCGTAATGAGCAGTTCTTC; CDR3aa: CASSIPWAGGRNEQFF
abundance: NA; j_gene: TRBJ2-6; d_gene: TRBD1; v_gene: TRBV5-4; CDR3nt: TGTGCCAGCAGCCCGGGGGGGGACAGGGGGCGTTCTGGGGCCAACGTCCTGACTTTC; CDR3aa: CASSPGGDRGRSGANVLTF
abundance: NA; j_gene: TRBJ1-3; d_gene: NA; v_gene: TRBV7-9; CDR3nt: TGTGCCAGCAGCCCTCGGGGGGCGGTTTACGGAAACACCATATATTTT; CDR3aa: CASSPRGAVYGNTIYF
abundance: NA; j_gene: TRBJ1-1; d_gene: TRBD1; v_gene: TRBV27; CDR3nt: TGTGCCAGCAGTTCGATACAGGGGGCACCGAACACTGAAGCTTTCTTT; CDR3aa: CASSSIQGAPNTEAFF
abundance: NA; j_gene: TRBJ2-7; d_gene: TRBD1; v_gene: TRBV18; CDR3nt: TGTGCCAGCTCACCCACCCGGGACAGGGCCTACGAGCAGTACTTC; CDR3aa: CASSPTRDRAYEQYF
abundance: NA; j_gene: TRBJ2-3; d_gene: TRBD2; v_gene: TRBV27; CDR3nt: TGTGCCAGCAGGAGGGGGACTAGCGGGAGGGCCGGGAAAGCAGATACGCAGTATTTT; CDR3aa: CASRRGTSGRAGKADTQYF
abundance: NA; j_gene: TRBJ2-7; d_gene: TRBD2; v_gene: TRBV4-1; CDR3nt: TGTGCCAGCAGCCGCGGGACTAGCGGCTCCTACGAGCAGTACTTC; CDR3aa: CASSRGTSGSYEQYF